Listed below are T cell receptor beta chains from one sample, sequenced in a study of CD8+CD57+ T cells in acquired aplastic anemia. TCRdb itself ran the reads through MiXCR, one entry per CDR3 protein. The sample contains 200,000 to 250,000 distinct CDR3 sequences, around three fifths of which appear only once. The sequencing input was sorted CD4+, CD8+, or CD8+CD57+ T cells (not recorded which) from PBMCs. These receptors all stem from a human donor with aplastic anemia. CDR3s include the opening cysteine and the closing phenylalanine or tryptophan. D genes are given only for firm matches. Clone size, where shown, is once, few, many, or a class for clones that have expanded.

v_call	cdr3_length	clone_size	d_call	j_call	cdr3_nt	cdr3_aa
TRBV25-1	18	-	-	TRBJ2-1	TGTGCCAGCAGTGAAGATTCAGTAGGGACACGCTCCTACAATGAGCAGTTCTTC	CASSEDSVGTRSYNEQFF
TRBV12-3/TRBV12-4	13	-	-	TRBJ1-5	TGTGCCAGCAGTTTTCGATCCCTTCAGCCCCAGCATTTT	CASSFRSLQPQHF
TRBV7-9	14	-	-	TRBJ1-1	TGTGCCAGCAGCCAAGACGTTTCAATCACTGAAGCTTTCTTT	CASSQDVSITEAFF
TRBV7-9	14	-	-	TRBJ2-7	TGTGCCAGCAGCTTAACGCAGGGTAACTACGAGCAGTACTTC	CASSLTQGNYEQYF
TRBV5-6	14	-	-	TRBJ2-6	TGTGCCAGCAGCTTCCCCGGGGGGGCCAACGTCCTGACTTTC	CASSFPGGANVLTF
TRBV12-3/TRBV12-4	14	few	TRBD1	TRBJ2-7	TGTGCCAGCAGTTTAAGGCAGGGGGTGGACGAGCAGTACTTC	CASSLRQGVDEQYF
TRBV7-3	15	-	-	TRBJ2-7	TGTGCCAGCAGCTTAGATCTAGGACCACATTACGAGCAGTACTTC	CASSLDLGPHYEQYF
TRBV5-1	16	-	TRBD2	TRBJ2-3	TGCGCCAGCAGCCCTGGAGGCACTAGCGGTACAGATACGCAGTATTTT	CASSPGGTSGTDTQYF
TRBV10-3	14	-	-	TRBJ1-1	TGTGCCATCAGTGAAAGGGGTAGAAGCACTGAAGCTTTCTTT	CAISERGRSTEAFF
TRBV2	14	-	-	TRBJ1-1	TGTGCCAGCAGTGCCCTCGCGGGGAACACTGAAGCTTTCTTT	CASSALAGNTEAFF
TRBV27	14	-	-	TRBJ2-2	TGTGCCAGCAGCAGCAACCAGAACACCGGGGAGCTGTTTTTT	CASSSNQNTGELFF
TRBV9	15	-	-	TRBJ2-5	TGTGCCAGCAGCGTAGGCTTTAGCCCCTACAATGAGCAGTACTTC	CASSVGFSPYNEQYF
TRBV5-1	15	-	-	TRBJ2-3	TGCGCCAGCAGCTTGTCCCGCGGTACTACAGATACGCAGTATTTT	CASSLSRGTTDTQYF
TRBV2	12	-	TRBD1	TRBJ1-4	TGTGCCGGGAAGACAGGGTATGAAAAACTGTTTTTT	CAGKTGYEKLFF
TRBV7-8	16	-	-	TRBJ1-1	TGTGCCAGCAGCCTACGTTCCTTGGGAGGGACGACTGAAGCTTTCTTT	CASSLRSLGGTTEAFF
TRBV5-8	15	-	-	TRBJ2-7	TGTGCCAGCAGTCACCGGGACACCAGCTCCTACGAGCAGTACTTC	CASSHRDTSSYEQYF
TRBV24-1	15	-	-	TRBJ2-1	TGTGCCACCAGTGATTTAAAGAGGGGTGACAATGAGCAGTTCTTC	CATSDLKRGDNEQFF
TRBV7-3	14	few	-	TRBJ1-1	TGTGCCAGCAGCATCGGGACCGGCGTGTCTGAAGCTTTCTTT	CASSIGTGVSEAFF
TRBV19	8	-	-	TRBJ1-6	TGTGCCAGTAGTACCGGGTCCTTT	CASSTGSF
TRBV2	12	-	-	TRBJ1-3	TGTGCCAGCAAAATAACCGGAAACACCATATATTTT	CASKITGNTIYF
TRBV25-1	15	-	-	TRBJ1-2	TGTGCCAGCACCACTGTCGTCCAGAGGAACTATGGCTACACCTTC	CASTTVVQRNYGYTF
TRBV7-3	14	-	TRBD2	TRBJ2-7	TGTGCCAGCAGCTTATCGGCGGGAGCCTACGAGCAGTACTTC	CASSLSAGAYEQYF
TRBV10-2	15	once	-	TRBJ2-5	TGCGCCAGCAGTGAGCCAGGCACAAGGCTAGAGACCCAGTACTTC	CASSEPGTRLETQYF
TRBV15	15	few	-	TRBJ2-7	TGTGCCACCAGCAGAGATTTTCAGGGTGCCTACGAGCAGTACTTC	CATSRDFQGAYEQYF
TRBV10-3	17	-	TRBD2	TRBJ2-3	TGTGCCATCAGTGATACTAGCGGGAAGCCTAGCACAGATACGCAGTATTTT	CAISDTSGKPSTDTQYF
TRBV7-8	15	-	TRBD1	TRBJ1-4	TGTGCCAGCAGCTTACTACAGGGGCAGGGTGAAAAACTGTTTTTT	CASSLLQGQGEKLFF